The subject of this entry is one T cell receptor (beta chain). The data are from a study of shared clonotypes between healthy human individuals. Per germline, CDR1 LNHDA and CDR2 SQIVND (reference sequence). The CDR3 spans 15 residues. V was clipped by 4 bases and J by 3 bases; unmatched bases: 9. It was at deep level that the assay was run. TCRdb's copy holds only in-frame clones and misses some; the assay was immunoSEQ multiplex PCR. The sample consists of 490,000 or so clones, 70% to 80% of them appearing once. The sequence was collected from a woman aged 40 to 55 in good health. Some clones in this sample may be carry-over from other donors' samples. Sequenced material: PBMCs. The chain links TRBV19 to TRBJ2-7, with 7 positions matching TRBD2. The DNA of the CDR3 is TGTGCCAGTAGTACCCAAGGGAGGGGAGGCTACGAGCAGTACTTC. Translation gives CASSTQGRGGYEQYF.